This TCR beta chain stems from a study of CD8 T cells in Susac syndrome. Findings and limits, study-wide: Regarding the TCR sequencing and HLA analysis, the study admitted that a relatively small number of individuals were involved.

Reverse transcription of about 0.5 to 1 ug RNA was carried out with random hexamers. TCR beta CDR3 was amplified by immunoSEQ covering 54 Vbeta and 13 Jbeta. In TCRdb, the immunoSEQ multiplex PCR reads were re-called with MiXCR into one record per CDR3 protein. The data show some 110,000 distinct CDR3 sequences, about 92% seen once. The V segment lost 7 bases and the J segment 0 bases; nucleotides outside the gene matches: 11. This CDR3 contains 19 residues. Germline V gene lookup returns CDR1 MNHEY and CDR2 SMNVEV (reference sequence). Details on this clonotype: The antigen is not known.

In blood CD8+ and CD4+ T cells, TCR beta underwent sequencing. It was negative isolation that provided the CD8+ and CD4+ T cells, whereas TEMRA cells were enriched by FACS. The sequence derives from a human donor with multiple sclerosis. Sequencing input: CD4+ T cells from PBMCs. The rearrangement uses TRBV27 and TRBJ2-2; the match to TRBD2 covers 13 bases. The CDR3 region has the DNA TGTGCCAGCAACTCGGAAACTAGCGGGGGGGCACCGAACACCGGGGAGCTGTTTTTT. Its protein is CASNSETSGGAPNTGELFF.